Shown below are 9 T cell receptor beta chains from a single sample sequenced in a study of beta chain features in type 1 diabetes (dated by TCRdb to 2017 to 2018). Library creation used the immunoSEQ multiplex PCR assay. The High Capacity cDNA Reverse Transcription Kit was used to reverse transcribe all of the isolated RNA, meaning that expressed TCRB transcripts were what got sequenced. In its TCRdb copy, this immuneACCESS table keeps in-frame sequences only and misses some clones. Where compared with another copy, unresolved V genes explain less than half of these, and the others have no known cause. The sample profile shows 500,000 to 700,000 clones; 15% to 17% of them were found once. The ten largest clones represent about 0.097% of the sample. What was sequenced was naive CD4+ T cells from blood. The cell subset or site label, read with the paper, signifies: true naive CD4+ T cells. Receptors originate from a man between 18 and 29 years old in good health.

The rearrangement uses TRBV10-3 and TRBJ2-1; 14 bases fit TRBD2. Germline V gives CDR1 ENHRY, CDR2 SYGVKD. There are 15 residues in the CDR3. With V trimmed by 6 bases and J by 6 bases, 4 bases remained unmatched. CDR3 residues: CAIRTSGGALNEQFF. CDR3 in DNA: TGTGCCATCAGGACTAGCGGGGGGGCCCTCAATGAGCAGTTCTTC.

Concerning this clone itself: The CDR3 ends on some other residue instead of the conserved phenylalanine or tryptophan, so this is likely a read error. No DNA is shown, since the ends of the CDR3 on it are uncertain; the CDR3 is the one TCRdb lists. This rearrangement joins TRBV20-1 to TRBJ1-2; the DNA was not used to check the table's D call, TRBD1. Germline V CDR1 and CDR2: DFQATT, SNEGSKA (reference sequence). The length of the CDR3 is 10 amino acids, counting both ends. This CDR3 reads CSSLGGRFEL.

The sample holds many counts of this clone. This chain links TRBV14 with TRBJ2-1, with 9 bases aligning to TRBD2. This CDR3 contains 17 residues. Germline CDR1 reads SGHDN; CDR2 reads FVKESK. V was pared by 3 bases and J by 4 bases, with 10 bases of the junction left unmatched. CDR3 residues: CASSQEIAGVRYNEQFF. The CDR3 nucleotides are TGTGCCAGCAGCCAGGAAATAGCGGGAGTACGTTACAATGAGCAGTTCTTC.

Only a few counts were recorded for this clone. V is TRBV6-5 and J is TRBJ2-3; D gene uncertain. The V end lost 4 bases, the J end lost 1 base, and 15 bases lay between the germline ends. Looked up from germline, CDR1 is MNHEY and CDR2 is SVGAGI. There are 16 residues in the CDR3. The CDR3 coding sequence is TGTGCCAGCAGTTCCCCACCAGGTTGGGGCACAGATACGCAGTATTTT. It translates to CASSSPPGWGTDTQYF.

This sequence joins TRBV7-7 and TRBJ2-5; TRBD1 agrees at 8 bases. The CDR3 consists of 14 residues. After removal of 5 bases from V and 5 bases from J, the junction contained 7 bases not matched to a gene. Germline assignment: CDR1 SSHAT and CDR2 FNYEAQ (reference sequence). The CDR3 coding sequence is TGTGCCAGCAGCCCCGGACAGGGTACGGAGACCCAGTACTTC. Protein sequence: CASSPGQGTETQYF.

This clone has just a few counts. The rearrangement links TRBV6-5 to TRBJ1-2, with 7 bases fitting TRBD1. Unmatched junction bases numbered 6, after V lost 2 bases and J lost 6 bases. CDR3 length: 14 residues. Germline CDR1 MNHEY, CDR2 SVGAGI. CDR3: CASSYDRDGDGYTF. As DNA, the CDR3 is TGTGCCAGCAGTTACGACAGGGACGGTGATGGCTACACCTTC.

The chain has TRBV7-2 and TRBJ2-3; 8 positions match TRBD1. Germline lookup yields CDR1 SGHTA and CDR2 FQGNSA. The CDR3 runs to 13 residues. J was trimmed by 3 bases and V by 7 bases; bases with no gene match: 3. The CDR3 protein is CASTRQGTDTQYF. The CDR3 DNA reads as TGTGCCAGCACAAGACAGGGGACAGATACGCAGTATTTT.

J is TRBJ1-5 and V is TRBV5-8; D is perhaps TRBD1 (6 bases). Trimming cost V 6 bases and J 2 bases, with 9 bases left between them. The CDR3 consists of 13 residues. Looked up from germline, CDR1 is SGHTS and CDR2 is YDEGEE. This CDR3 is CASIRTGNQPQHF. The CDR3 region has the DNA TGTGCCAGCATCCGGACAGGCAATCAGCCCCAGCATTTT.

The table lists this clone with a few counts. The genes are TRBV4-2 and TRBJ1-4; D ambiguous. Germline CDR1 reads LGHNA; CDR2 reads YNFKEQ. The V and J ends lost 1 base and 2 bases respectively, with 20 bases between them. There are 19 residues in the CDR3. CDR3 sequence (DNA): TGTGCCAGCAGCCAAGGTCGAGGGAACCTACTAGGGACTAATGAAAAACTGTTTTTT. Protein sequence: CASSQGRGNLLGTNEKLFF.